A single sample gave rise to the 11 T cell receptor beta chains below, sequenced in a study of beta chain features in type 1 diabetes (dated by TCRdb to the late 2010s). The full study reports these points: In all four CD4+ subsets, TCRB CDR3 length was moderately but significantly shorter in type 1 diabetes patients.

Library preparation employed the immunoSEQ multiplex PCR assay. The High Capacity cDNA Reverse Transcription Kit was used to reverse transcribe all of the isolated RNA, meaning that expressed TCRB transcripts were what got sequenced. TCRdb obtained this table from immuneACCESS and retained in-frame rearrangements with V and J assigned. These tables miss some clones; where compared with another copy, unresolved V genes account for less than half of the shortfall, and the remainder is unexplained. This sample is represented by 40,000 to 50,000 clones; 65% to 80% of them were singletons. The ten largest clonotypes hold around 1.7% of the sample. These receptors' targets are unknown. Sequencing input: Tregs from blood. Interpreted using the paper, the cell subset or site label stands for: regulatory CD4+ T cells. The receptors stem from a man aged 25-45 years with type 1 diabetes. Some clones in this sample may be carry-over from other donors' samples.

V gene TRBV7-3 combines with J gene TRBJ2-1, with a weak D call TRBD1 (5 bases). Per germline, CDR1 SGHTA and CDR2 FQGTGA. The V end was cut by 1 base, the J end by 6 bases, with 13 bases between. The CDR3 length is 15 residues. The DNA of the CDR3 is TGTGCCAGCAGCTTAATGTGGACAAGTACCAATGAGCAGTTCTTC. Amino acids: CASSLMWTSTNEQFF.

J is TRBJ2-7 and V is TRBV11-2; the D gene is possibly TRBD2 (6 bases). CDR3 length: 15 residues. The germline V gene has CDR1 SGHAT and CDR2 FQNNGV. V lost 1 base, J lost 1 base, and 11 bases lay in between. The CDR3 loop is CASSLGLGTSYEQYF. DNA for the CDR3: TGTGCCAGCAGCTTAGGGCTGGGGACTTCCTACGAGCAGTACTTC.

V and J are TRBV5-4 and TRBJ1-2; the D gene is possibly TRBD1 (6 bases). Germline V lookup: CDR1 SGHNT, CDR2 YYREEE (reference sequence). The CDR3 totals 14 residues. V was pared by 4 bases and J by 8 bases, with 18 bases between. DNA for the CDR3: TGTGCCAGCAGCGGAATGCCTGAAACAGGGGGCTACACCTTC. Translated: CASSGMPETGGYTF. Full variable domain (missing parts from reference TRBV5-4 and TRBJ1-2): ETGVTQSPTHLIKTRGQQVTLRCSSQSGHNTVSWYQQALGQGPQFIFQYYREEENGRGNFPPRFSGLQFPNYSSELNVNALELDDSALYLCASSGMPETGGYTFGSGTRLTVV.

The chain uses TRBV9 and TRBJ2-2; a possible D gene is TRBD1 (6 bases). This CDR3 region has 15 residues. The germline V gene has CDR1 SGDLS and CDR2 YYNGEE. The germline V and J ends were trimmed by 3 bases and 7 bases, with 16 bases remaining between them. CDR3 nucleotides: TGTGCCAGCAGCGGAGACAGGTTAAGAGGCGGGGAGCTGTTTTTT. Translating it yields CASSGDRLRGGELFF.

The V gene is TRBV28, the J gene TRBJ2-2; D may be TRBD2 (6 bases). Trimming removed 5 bases at V and 5 bases at J, with 12 bases between. This CDR3 region has 14 residues. Germline V gives CDR1 MDHEN, CDR2 SYDVKM. CDR3 loop: CASSQTRGTGELFF. CDR3 DNA sequence: TGTGCCAGCAGTCAAACTCGGGGGACCGGGGAGCTGTTTTTT.

The chain carries TRBV2 and TRBJ2-1, with D possibly being TRBD2 (6 bases). Germline lookup yields CDR1 SNHLY and CDR2 FYNNEI. The CDR3 is 15 residues long. Trimming stripped 2 bases from V and 3 bases from J, with 11 bases between. The CDR3 loop is CASSEKGTFYNEQFF. The CDR3 region has the DNA TGTGCCAGCAGTGAAAAGGGGACTTTCTACAATGAGCAGTTCTTC.

The chain recombines TRBV7-9 with TRBJ2-1, with D unclear. V lost 7 bases and J lost 9, with 16 bases in between. The germline V gene encodes CDR1 SEHNR and CDR2 FQNEAQ (reference sequence). This CDR3 has 13 residues. The CDR3 protein is CASIQLSGREQFF. The CDR3 bases are TGTGCCAGCATACAGCTTTCAGGTCGTGAGCAGTTCTTC.

This clone has only a few counts. This chain uses TRBV19 with TRBJ1-2, with D unclear. The CDR3 is made up of 15 amino acids. Germline-derived CDR1 and CDR2 are LNHDA and SQIVND (reference sequence). Trimming cost V 2 bases and J 2 bases, with 12 bases left between them. CDR3 DNA: TGTGCCAGTAGTATAAGCGGTTCCGGAAACTATGGCTACACCTTC. Its protein is CASSISGSGNYGYTF. Based on the CDR3 plus reference TRBV19 and TRBJ1-2, the full variable domain is DGGITQSPKYLFRKEGQNVTLSCEQNLNHDAMYWYRQDPGQGLRLIYYSQIVNDFQKGDIAEGYSVSREKKESFPLTVTSAQKNPTAFYLCASSISGSGNYGYTFGSGTRLTVV.

This chain links TRBV6-6 with TRBJ1-3, with 10 positions matching TRBD1. This CDR3 has 15 amino acids. Germline V gene lookup returns CDR1 MNHNY and CDR2 SVGAGI (reference sequence). J lost 7 bases, V lost 7 bases, and 10 bases had no gene match. CDR3 DNA: TGTGCCAGCATTGACAGGGGGCCCTCCACGAACACCATATATTTT. Encoded protein: CASIDRGPSTNTIYF.

The CDR3 sequence is CASNRDWRSDEQFF. CDR3 in DNA: TGCGCCAGCAACCGGGACTGGCGGTCCGATGAGCAGTTCTTC. This sequence joins TRBV5-1 and TRBJ2-1; D is perhaps TRBD2 (6 bases). The V end lost 6 bases, the J end lost 8 bases, and 18 bases lay between the germline ends. Germline V gene lookup returns CDR1 SGHRS and CDR2 YFSETQ. The CDR3 has 14 amino acids.

The chain recombines TRBV28 with TRBJ1-2; D is unclear. V was clipped by 6 bases and J by 4 bases, with 6 bases between them. Germline lookup yields CDR1 MDHEN and CDR2 SYDVKM. The CDR3 has 11 residues. The DNA of the CDR3 is TGTGCCAGCAGGTACTTCTATGGCTACACCTTC. It specifies CASRYFYGYTF.